This T cell receptor (beta chain) emerged from a study of cytomegalovirus exposure and HLA in healthy donors (dated by TCRdb to about 2017). Study-level background: An earlier analysis of approximately 600 of the donors reported more than 250 Gb of sequence data and some 120 million unique TCR beta sequences from approximately 180 million T cells. Approximately 300 gigabases of sequencing data and approximately 84 million unique TCR sequences were included in an early release covering several hundred HLA-typed donors. Of the roughly 430 genotyped donors, around 81% fell in the genetic ancestry cluster associated with self-reported Caucasian donors. The study aimed to test whether cataloging public T cell receptors could reveal signatures of past pathogen exposure. The T cell repertoires of 550 to 850 subjects were profiled by immunosequencing and related to cytomegalovirus serostatus. In addition to the first cohort of approximately 670 subjects, a separate validation cohort of around 110 different subjects was used. High-throughput TCR immunosequencing, statistical association of individual TCRs with disease status, and machine learning were combined to predict cytomegalovirus infection status. To study patterns of TCR occurrence, a later analysis re-analyzed previously published TCR beta repertoires from 500 to 850 donors and added high-resolution HLA genotyping. The later analysis used no new phenotypic data to find candidate immune exposures, relying instead on TCR beta sequences and their occurrence across donors. An earlier analysis of approximately 500 of the donors applied high-throughput TCR beta sequencing to assess whether each TCR beta V gene segment acted as functional or pseudogenic. Donor age, sex, ethnicity and CMV serostatus were compiled alongside the repertoire data. In a later genetic analysis, genome-wide SNP genotypes for 398 of the 666 donors were used, and that subset was treated as a discovery cohort. Every repertoire in the discovery cohort had been generated on one and the same sequencing platform. Both class I and class II loci were covered by HLA typing, at four-digit resolution. The number of donors typed differed by locus, with roughly 620-640 for A, B, C, DRB1 and DQB1, roughly 550 for DQA1, approximately 570 for DPA1, and some 440 for DPB1. Roughly 5 DR-DQ haplotypes were handled as single units for association and clustering, since linkage in the cohort was strong. Among approximately 370 genotyped donors of the cohort, an average of around 240,000 unique TCR beta nucleotide sequences was sequenced per donor, of which roughly 17% were non-productive.

In regard to this clone: No antigen is known for it. Base quality data are lacking; no much larger clone is found one base away.

What the authors observed across the whole study: At a false discovery rate of 0.05, a later analysis linked approximately 18,000 TCR beta sequences to specific HLA alleles. A later analysis reported that several top co-occurrence clusters appeared linked to parvovirus B19, influenza, CMV and Epstein-Barr virus. V-gene and J-gene trimming of TCR beta chains was associated with a missense DCLRE1C variant in a later genetic analysis, and the association was replicated in an independent cohort. Correlated functional status among segregating V segments might be attributable to linkage disequilibrium, but an unknown experimental factor could not be ruled out. The study listed 150 to 200 TCR beta chains as associated with cytomegalovirus. Because HLA typing was missing for some donors at each locus, association tests included only the typed subset. In a later analysis, most CMV-associated TCR beta chains were found to appear HLA-restricted, with HLA associations seemingly driven largely by CMV exposure. In vitro tests confirmed that a few of the cytomegalovirus-associated TCR beta chains recognize cytomegalovirus antigens. Compared with the roughly 700-donor mean, donors in an Asian-associated ancestry cluster had fewer N-insertions in productive TCRs, according to a later genetic analysis. In a later analysis, the rate of TCR association differed among HLA loci, with DRB1 alleles having the most associated TCRs and HLA-C alleles having the fewest. A cluster of highly shared sequence variants was judged likely to represent a technical artifact of the sequencing pipeline. Assigning TCR associations to individual alleles was difficult when HLA alleles, especially DR and DQ, strongly co-occurred. In an earlier analysis of roughly 500 of the donors, most TCR beta V segments appeared in productive rearrangements about 87% or about 30% of the time, broadly matching IMGT annotations. Roughly uniform sequencing depth across donors was assumed in presence/absence analyses, although this assumption may not hold. Most TCR sequences were observed very rarely across donors, whereas some public TCRs were present in many individuals. It was suggested by the authors that the approach could potentially be generalized to other disease states and immunological phenotypes. Some IMGT-functional V segments, including TRBV6-2 and TRBV6-3, could not be distinguished by the 87-base-pair reads and were therefore excluded. CMV serostatus was the only immune exposure information available for the cohort. Only TCR beta chains were sequenced in this cohort, and the absence of alpha or paired-chain data limited detectable features. The classifier was reported to diagnose cytomegalovirus status with high specificity and sensitivity in both the original cohort and the validation cohort. A later analysis found that HLA-associated TCR beta chains were more clonally expanded and had lower generation probabilities than equally common non-associated chains. A further reported finding was that TCR beta sequences accurately predicted the HLA-A and HLA-B alleles for most subjects in the first cohort. Approximately 18 rarely observed V segments, including chromosome 9 orphons, were excluded from the earlier analysis of a few hundred of the donors because counts were too low.

Deletion took 4 bases off V and 4 bases off J, with a span of 9 bases between the germline ends. As encoded in the germline V gene, CDR1 is SGHRS while CDR2 is YFSETQ. The CDR3 numbers 13 residues from cysteine through phenylalanine. Only the CDR3 region is kept as DNA, spanning 39 bases read in frame from base 1. Library preparation employed the immunoSEQ multiplex PCR assay. The multiplex PCR relied on a mix of 60 forward primers for TCR Vbeta segments and 13 reverse primers for TCR Jbeta segments. A multiplex PCR assay on genomic DNA amplified the CDR3 region of rearranged TCR beta genes. Amplified TCR beta libraries were sequenced as 87-base-pair reads on the Illumina HiSeq System. Regarding the original processing steps: In a later analysis, tens of millions of unique TCR beta chains were counted across the roughly 670 repertoires, and roughly 9.9 million of these chains were shared by at least two donors. A nearest-neighbor algorithm error-corrected the raw reads and collapsed the reads into unique sequences, merging closely related sequences to remove PCR and sequencing errors. To assign V, D and J gene segments, CDR3 sequences were aligned to IMGT reference sequences. For a sequence to be retained, a match of at least six nucleotides was required to both a V gene segment and a J gene segment. Rearrangements were classified as productive when the CDR3 lacked stop codons and remained in frame with V and J, and all other rearrangements were classified as non-productive. Following IMGT convention, CDR3 was defined as the stretch from the second conserved V-encoded cysteine to the conserved J-encoded phenylalanine. In an earlier analysis of 550 to 650 of the donors, sequences lacking an unambiguous match to a single V gene segment were excluded. In an earlier analysis of approximately 500 of the donors, a V segment was called functional when productive rearrangements were above 56.7%, and segregating when the standard deviation between donors exceeded 5%. A statistical classification framework was built to diagnose cytomegalovirus status from the catalog of TCR beta chain sequences. In a later analysis, TCR nucleotide sequences were compared against IMGT/GENE-DB human TR gene sequences so that V and J genes could be assigned. A later analysis assigned CDR3 sequences and most-parsimonious VDJ recombination scenarios with the TCRdist pipeline. A later analysis defined each TCR beta chain by its CDR3 amino acid sequence plus V-gene family, and excluded reads lacking a unique V-gene family. To address suspected cross-contamination and a sequencing artifact, a later analysis removed approximately 600 highly shared, low-generation-probability nucleotide sequences. In a later analysis, a clonal expansion index for each public chain was calculated from normalized within-repertoire ranks of inferred template counts. Generation probabilities in a later analysis came from a VDJ recombination model fitted to out-of-frame rearrangements, and those results were checked against IGoR. A later analysis scored TCR-TCR, TCR-HLA and TCR-CMV co-occurrence with hypergeometric tests, applying a repertoire-size bias correction to TCR pairs. To estimate false discovery rates, a later analysis permuted the HLA or CMV assignments 20 times. A later analysis grouped co-occurring TCRs with DBSCAN, adding TCRdist sequence similarity when clustering within HLA-allele-positive subsets. Repertoires with fewer than 30,000 or more than 120,000 public chains, plus five repertoires with anomalous nucleotide sharing, were excluded from co-occurrence clustering. In TCRdb, the immuneACCESS table is reduced to in-frame sequences with V and J assigned. These tables do not hold every clone; where another copy was compared, an unresolved V gene accounts for under half, and the others remain unexplained. The V and J calls and clone size were taken over from that table, and D and trimming were inferred from the DNA. The sample records about 200,000 clones, roughly 80% of which are singletons. The ten largest clones capture approximately 3.8% of the sample.

The cohort comprised hundreds of healthy bone marrow donors. All cohort members were sampled while nominally healthy, although unrecorded immune exposures were likely present. The donor tested CMV seronegative, placing the donor among the 350 to 400 seronegative members of the cohort. Each donor provided a peripheral blood sample, and peripheral blood mononuclear cells were used for TCR beta sequencing. Genomic DNA extraction from the blood cell samples was performed with the Qiagen DNeasy Blood Extraction Kit. This chain joins TRBV5-1 to TRBJ1-3, with no D gene named confidently. The clonotype originates from a male donor in good health and CMV-seronegative. Sequencing was performed on PBMCs. DNA sequence: TGCGCCAGCAGCGGAGGGCCCGGAAACACCATATATTTT. This codes for CASSGGPGNTIYF.